This entry lists 17 T cell receptor beta chains sequenced from one sample in a study of shared clonotypes between healthy human individuals. Generated by immunoSEQ multiplex PCR, the TCRdb table keeps only in-frame clones and is missing some. The sample consists of around 1.9 million clones, 85% to 95% of them appearing once. Naive-designated CD8 cells lacked CD45RO, were positively enriched for CCR7, and omitted terminally differentiated effector memory CD45RA+ cells. Sequencing used naive CD8+ T cells from PBMCs. These receptors were obtained from a young man in good health. Some clones in this sample may be carry-over from other donors' samples.

Comment on this clone: Within the sample, other DNA sequences also encode this same CDR3. The chain recombines TRBV7-9 with TRBJ1-4, with TRBD1 matching over 8 bases. V lost 5 bases, J lost 1 base, and 3 bases stayed unmatched. CDR1 SEHNR and CDR2 FQNEAQ come from the germline V gene (reference sequence). CDR3 length equals 15 residues. The CDR3 spells CASSRTGGTNEKLFF. The DNA of the CDR3 is TGTGCCAGCAGCCGAACAGGGGGAACTAATGAAAAACTGTTTTTT.

The V call is TRBV7-3, the J call TRBJ2-1, with a possible D match to TRBD2 (5 bases). Germline V CDR1 and CDR2: SGHTA, FQGTGA. Trimming took 1 base from V and 2 from J, leaving 12 bases between them. The CDR3 covers 16 residues. The CDR3 protein is CASSLRGPSPYNEQFF. Written as DNA, the CDR3 is TGTGCCAGCAGCTTAAGAGGGCCATCACCCTACAATGAGCAGTTCTTC.

The chain recombines TRBV28 with TRBJ2-5; possible D gene TRBD1, 5 bases. Germline assignment: CDR1 MDHEN and CDR2 SYDVKM. V lost 2 bases and J 7 bases, leaving 11 bases between the germline ends. This CDR3 region has 13 residues. CDR3 sequence reads: CASSLAVGATQYF. DNA for the CDR3: TGTGCCAGCAGTTTAGCAGTAGGGGCGACCCAGTACTTC.

As concerns this clone: Other DNA sequences in the sample encode the same CDR3. V usage is TRBV28 and J usage is TRBJ2-6, with D unresolved. The CDR3 extends over 13 amino acids. The V gene lost 3 bases and the J gene lost 4 bases, with 4 bases spanning the gap. Germline CDR1 MDHEN, CDR2 SYDVKM. The CDR3 bases are TGTGCCAGCAGTTTTGCCGGGGCCAACGTCCTGACTTTC. Protein: CASSFAGANVLTF.

Here the CDR3 DNA reads TGTGCCAGCAGCCCTCGCGGGAGTGGTATGGAGCAGTACTTC. Protein: CASSPRGSGMEQYF. The chain uses TRBV5-4 and TRBJ2-7; TRBD2 agrees at 7 bases. The germline V gene has CDR1 SGHNT and CDR2 YYREEE (reference sequence). There are 14 residues in the CDR3. J lost 7 bases, V lost 4 bases, and 11 bases had no gene match.

The chain couples TRBV4-1 to TRBJ1-3; 9 nucleotides align to TRBD1. The trim removed 4 bases at V and 2 bases at J, leaving 3 bases unmatched. The CDR3 sequence is 15 residues long. The germline CDR1 and CDR2 sequences are MGHRA and YSYEKL. CDR3 in amino acids: CASSLTGGPGNTIYF. The CDR3 nucleotides read TGCGCCAGCAGCCTAACAGGGGGCCCTGGAAACACCATATATTTT.

This clone was recorded a few times. The CDR3 coding sequence is TGTGCCAGCAGGAGGGGGACCCGGGCCGGGGAGCTGTTTTTT. Protein: CASRRGTRAGELFF. The chain has TRBV27 and TRBJ2-2; weak D call: TRBD1 (6 bases). The CDR3 contains 14 residues. Germline CDR1 MNHEY, CDR2 SMNVEV (reference sequence). Trimming shortened V by 6 bases and J by 6 bases, and 14 bases separated the two germline ends.

This sequence joins TRBV7-9 and TRBJ2-1, with 8 bases lining up with TRBD1. V was pared by 5 bases and J by 15 bases, with 12 bases of the junction left unmatched. Germline CDR1 and CDR2: SEHNR and FQNEAQ (reference sequence). The CDR3 extends over 13 amino acids. The CDR3 nucleotides are TGTGCCAGCAGCCAGGGGGCGGGGCCGGAGTGGTTCTTC. Translated: CASSQGAGPEWFF.

The gene calls are TRBV27 and TRBJ2-5; 13 positions agree with TRBD2. The CDR3 covers 18 residues. CDR1 and CDR2 (germline): MNHEY, SMNVEV (reference sequence). J was trimmed by 5 bases and V by 5 bases; bases with no gene match: 14. CDR3: CASSPRTSGSGRQETQYF. The CDR3 DNA reads as TGTGCCAGCAGTCCCCGGACTAGCGGGAGTGGTCGGCAGGAGACCCAGTACTTC.

The V gene is TRBV10-3, the J gene TRBJ2-4, with a tentative D call TRBD2 (5 bases). The CDR3 is 15 residues long. Germline assignment: CDR1 ENHRY and CDR2 SYGVKD. V was trimmed by 2 bases and J by 3 bases, leaving 11 bases between them. The CDR3 DNA is TGTGCCATCAGTGAGACGGGGTTCGGCAAAAACATTCAGTACTTC. Translation gives CAISETGFGKNIQYF.

The V call is TRBV27, the J call TRBJ2-1, with D maybe TRBD2 (6 bases). This CDR3 has 11 amino acids. Germline V lookup: CDR1 MNHEY, CDR2 SMNVEV (reference sequence). V was cut by 8 bases and J by 6 bases, with 8 bases left in between. The CDR3: CASWDFNEQFF. CDR3 DNA sequence: TGTGCCAGCTGGGACTTCAATGAGCAGTTCTTC.

The CDR3 loop is CASSSGSHYEQYF. Here the CDR3 DNA reads TGCGCCAGCAGTTCGGGTAGCCACTACGAGCAGTACTTC. This chain links TRBV5-1 with TRBJ2-7; no firm D call. Trimming shortened V by 5 bases and J by 3 bases, and 12 bases separated the two germline ends. This CDR3 region has 13 residues. Germline-derived CDR1 and CDR2 are SGHRS and YFSETQ.

The V and J genes are TRBV25-1 and TRBJ2-1; D remains ambiguous. Germline V gene data show CDR1 as MGHDK and CDR2 as SYGVNS. The CDR3 extends over 15 amino acids. V was cut by 3 bases and J by 7 bases, with 16 bases left in between. CDR3 residues: CASSDYSLAANEQFF. The CDR3 DNA sequence: TGTGCCAGCAGTGACTACTCCCTGGCGGCTAATGAGCAGTTCTTC.

Details on this clone: Different DNA sequences within this sample yield the same CDR3. The chain employs TRBV28 and TRBJ2-1; no definite D call. The length of the CDR3 is 12 residues. Germline CDR1 is MDHEN and CDR2 is SYDVKM. V was trimmed by 3 bases and J by 8 bases, leaving 8 bases between them. The chain's CDR3 is CASSLRGDEQFF. CDR3 DNA sequence: TGTGCCAGCAGTTTGCGAGGCGATGAGCAGTTCTTC.

The chain recombines TRBV10-2 with TRBJ2-7; D unresolved. Germline assignment: CDR1 WSHSY and CDR2 SAAADI. The V end lost 2 bases, the J end lost 3 bases, and 14 bases lay between the germline ends. The CDR3 runs 15 residues. CDR3 region: CASSERAVWNYEQYF. DNA for the CDR3: TGCGCCAGCAGTGAGAGGGCAGTCTGGAACTACGAGCAGTACTTC.

The rearrangement uses TRBV15 and TRBJ1-2, with TRBD1 matching 10 bases. The CDR3 has 14 amino acids. With V trimmed by 0 bases and J by 8 bases, 3 bases remained unmatched. The germline V gene encodes CDR1 LNHNV and CDR2 YYDKDF (reference sequence). The CDR3 sequence is CATSRDRTGGGYTF. DNA of the CDR3: TGTGCCACCAGCAGAGATCGGACAGGGGGAGGCTACACCTTC. Filled out from reference TRBV15 and TRBJ1-2, the complete variable domain reads DAMVIQNPRYQVTQFGKPVTLSCSQTLNHNVMYWYQQKSSQAPKLLFHYYDKDFNNEADTPDNFQSRRPNTSFCFLDIRSPGLGDTAMYLCATSRDRTGGGYTFGSGTRLTVV.

This CDR3 is CSVGPVRTDTQYF. As DNA, the CDR3 is TGCAGCGTGGGACCTGTCCGCACAGATACGCAGTATTTT. The V call is TRBV29-1, the J call TRBJ2-3; D tentatively reads TRBD1 or TRBD2 (5 bases each). Trimming removed 6 bases at V and 1 base at J, with 11 bases between. The CDR3 is 13 residues long. Germline values: CDR1 SQVTM, CDR2 ANQGSEA.